These T cell receptor beta chains were read from a single sample in a study of Ad26.COV2.S vaccination and SARS-CoV-2 variants. Only in-frame clones appear in the TCRdb table, and some are missing; sequencing was by immunoSEQ multiplex PCR. The sample consists of about 350,000 clones, approximately 90% of them appearing once. This specimen was peripheral blood, taken in a trial of Ad26.COV2.S vaccine versus placebo. Receptors originate from a person aged 18-60 years who received the Ad26.COV2.S COVID-19 vaccine or a placebo. CDR3s include the opening cysteine and the closing phenylalanine or tryptophan. The D gene is left open where the match is weak. Clone size is shown for a subset of rows, as once, few, many or a class of expanded clone.

d_gene	v_gene	j_gene	abundance	CDR3nt	CDR3aa
.	TRBV5-1	TRBJ1-2	.	TGCGCCAGCAGCTTGGAGGGTATCAACTATGGCTACACCTTC	CASSLEGINYGYTF
.	TRBV5-1	TRBJ2-7	.	TGCGCCAGCAGTTCAGCCTACGAGCAGTACTTC	CASSSAYEQYF
.	TRBV19	TRBJ2-7	.	TGTGCCAGCTCCTCGTCGGGACATGGGGGATCCGAGCAGTACTTC	CASSSSGHGGSEQYF
TRBD2	TRBV10-1	TRBJ2-3	.	TGCGCCAGCAGTGAGTCGGGGCTAGCGGTGGATACGCAGTATTTT	CASSESGLAVDTQYF
.	TRBV12-3/TRBV12-4	TRBJ2-7	.	TGTGCCAGCAGCCCAGGGAGAAGCGAGCAGTACTTC	CASSPGRSEQYF
.	TRBV9	TRBJ1-2	.	TGTGCCAGCAGCCCCCGGGGGGGGCCTTATGACTATGGCTACACCTTC	CASSPRGGPYDYGYTF
.	TRBV7-8	TRBJ1-1	few	TGTGCCAGCAGCTTACTAAGCGGAATGAACACTGAAGCTTTCTTT	CASSLLSGMNTEAFF
TRBD1	TRBV9	TRBJ1-6	.	TGTGCCAGCAGCGTAGCACCCGGGACAGGGACTTCACCCCTCCACTTT	CASSVAPGTGTSPLHF
TRBD1	TRBV6-1	TRBJ2-7	.	TGTGCCAGCAGTGAAGCGGGGACAGGGGACGCCTACGAGCAGTACTTC	CASSEAGTGDAYEQYF
TRBD2	TRBV6-2/TRBV6-3	TRBJ2-7	.	TGTGCCAGCAGTTACTCGGGGGAGGGCCCCTACGAGCAGTACTTC	CASSYSGEGPYEQYF
.	TRBV6-5	TRBJ1-1	.	TGTGCCAGCAGTTACTCTCGTCAGCTTCCTGAAGCTTTCTTT	CASSYSRQLPEAFF
.	TRBV10-1	TRBJ1-5	.	TGCGCCAGCAGGGGACTCGGGAGCAATCAGCCCCAGCATTTT	CASRGLGSNQPQHF
.	TRBV4-2	TRBJ1-1	.	TGTGCCAGCAGCCACTCAGCGAACACTGAAGCTTTCTTT	CASSHSANTEAFF
.	TRBV10-1	TRBJ2-7	.	TGCGCCAGCAGTGACCTGGACGAGCAGTACTTC	CASSDLDEQYF
.	TRBV19	TRBJ1-2	once	TGTGCCAGTACCCGAGTGGCAGGAGGGAAGATTTATGGCTACACCTTC	CASTRVAGGKIYGYTF
TRBD2	TRBV15	TRBJ2-7	.	TGTGCCACCAGCTTCCGGACTAGCGGAGACGAGCAGTACTTC	CATSFRTSGDEQYF
.	TRBV1	TRBJ2-7	few	TGCACCAGCAGCCAAGATCAGGGGCAGTGCTACGAGCAGTACTTC	CTSSQDQGQCYEQYF
.	TRBV28	TRBJ1-5	.	TGTGCCAGCAGTTTAAAGGGTAAGCCCCAGCATTTT	CASSLKGKPQHF
.	TRBV7-3	TRBJ1-1	many	TGTGCCAGCAGCTTAACGTCGGGCGGAAACACTGAAGCTTTCTTT	CASSLTSGGNTEAFF
.	TRBV19	TRBJ1-1	.	TGTGCCAGTAGTATAGATTCGGGAGGTAGGCTGAACACTGAAGCTTTCTTT	CASSIDSGGRLNTEAFF
.	TRBV29-1	TRBJ1-1	.	TGCAGCGTTGGCAAGAACACTGAAGCTTTCTTT	CSVGKNTEAFF
.	TRBV7-7	TRBJ2-2	.	TGTGCTAGCAGCTCCAGGGGCACCGGGGAGCTGTTTTTT	CASSSRGTGELFF
TRBD1	TRBV3-1/TRBV3-2	TRBJ1-2	.	TGTGCCAGCAGCCCTTCCACAGGGGGTTATCGCTACACCTTC	CASSPSTGGYRYTF
TRBD2	TRBV6-5	TRBJ2-1	few	TGTGCCAGCAGGGGGACTAGCGGAGTTTCGGAGCAGTTCTTC	CASRGTSGVSEQFF
TRBD2	TRBV5-8	TRBJ2-3	.	TGTGCCAGCAGCTTGGGCGGGAGCACCAAAGATACGCAGTATTTT	CASSLGGSTKDTQYF
TRBD1	TRBV5-1	TRBJ2-5	.	TGCGCCAGCAGCTTAGGGACAGGGGGCCAAGAGACCCAGTACTTC	CASSLGTGGQETQYF
TRBD1	TRBV19	TRBJ1-1	few	TGTGCCAGTAGACAACAGGGGGACACTGAAGCTTTCTTT	CASRQQGDTEAFF
.	TRBV18	TRBJ1-3	.	TGTGCCAGCTCACCAAGAACAGTCTCTGGAAACACCATATATTTT	CASSPRTVSGNTIYF
TRBD2	TRBV6-1	TRBJ2-4	.	TGTGCCAGCAGTGAAGTTGCGGCGGGAGGGTCAAATCTAGCCAAAAACATTCAGTACTTC	CASSEVAAGGSNLAKNIQYF
.	TRBV6-5	TRBJ1-1	.	TGTGCCAGCACCCACGGAGGGGGCACTGAAGCTTTCTTT	CASTHGGGTEAFF
.	TRBV5-1	TRBJ2-2	few	TGCGCCAGCAGCTTGGGGGTACCCCCCGGGGAGCTGTTTTTT	CASSLGVPPGELFF
TRBD1	TRBV4-2	TRBJ1-5	few	TGTGCCAGCAGCCAAATCACGGGACAGGGAATCTATAGCAATCAGCCCCAGCATTTT	CASSQITGQGIYSNQPQHF
.	TRBV9	TRBJ2-3	.	TGTGCCAGCAGCGTAGTGGAGGTAGCGGCAGATACGCAGTATTTT	CASSVVEVAADTQYF
.	TRBV28	TRBJ1-5	.	TGTGCCAGCAGTGGGGACGGGTGGGGCAGCAATCAGCCCCAGCATTTT	CASSGDGWGSNQPQHF
.	TRBV3-1/TRBV3-2	TRBJ1-3	.	TGTGCCAGCAGCCGGGACGGCTCCTCTGGAAACACCATATATTTT	CASSRDGSSGNTIYF
TRBD2	TRBV5-1	TRBJ2-5	.	TGCGCCAGCGCTGCACTAGCGGGAAGCCAAGAGACCCAGTACTTC	CASAALAGSQETQYF
.	TRBV19	TRBJ1-1	many	TGTGCCAGTGGGGGGAGTTTTTTTGACTTCATGAACACTGAAGCTTTCTTT	CASGGSFFDFMNTEAFF
TRBD1	TRBV19	TRBJ1-2	.	TGTGCCAGTAGTATTTCGGACAGGGGGCTTGGCTACACCTTC	CASSISDRGLGYTF
.	TRBV7-6	TRBJ1-5	.	TGTGCCAGCAGCTCGGGCAGTGGCAATCAGCCCCAGCATTTT	CASSSGSGNQPQHF
.	TRBV19	TRBJ2-7	.	TGTGCCAGTAGTATAGGTCTCCTGGGCTCCTACGAGCAGTACTTC	CASSIGLLGSYEQYF
.	TRBV18	TRBJ1-5	few	TGTGCCAGCTCACCACCGCGGGCAGAGAATCAGCCCCAGCATTTT	CASSPPRAENQPQHF
.	TRBV6-5	TRBJ2-2	.	TGTGCCGCGGGACCGGGGGCAGGGGAGCTGTTTTTT	CAAGPGAGELFF
.	TRBV6-5	TRBJ1-2	.	TGTGCCAGCAGTCAGCGATATGGCTACACCTTC	CASSQRYGYTF
.	TRBV19	TRBJ1-1	.	TGTGCCAGTAGTATGAGGGAAGGGAACACTGAAGCTTTCTTT	CASSMREGNTEAFF
.	TRBV9	TRBJ2-1	once	TGTGCCAGCAGCGATCTAGCGTTTAGCTCCTACAATGAGCAGTTCTTC	CASSDLAFSSYNEQFF
.	TRBV19	TRBJ2-6	.	TGTGCCAGTAGCCCTGGGGGGAATTCTGGGGCCAACGTCCTGACTTTC	CASSPGGNSGANVLTF
TRBD1	TRBV7-9	TRBJ1-1	few	TGTGCCAGCAGCGAGGTACAGGGGATGAACACTGAAGCTTTCTTT	CASSEVQGMNTEAFF
TRBD2	TRBV2	TRBJ2-3	.	TGTGCCAGCAGTCCTCCTGCCCTGGGGGGGGGAGATACGCAGTATTTT	CASSPPALGGGDTQYF
.	TRBV6-6	TRBJ2-7	.	TGTGCCAGCAGTTACGCAAACGTGGAGGGCTACGAGCAGTACTTC	CASSYANVEGYEQYF
.	TRBV12-3/TRBV12-4	TRBJ1-6	.	TGTGCCAGCAGAGGTACAGGGAATTCACCCCTCCACTTT	CASRGTGNSPLHF
TRBD1	TRBV19	TRBJ1-5	.	TGTGCCAGTAGTATAGGGACAGGGACAGGGGGACTTCGGAGCAATCAGCCCCAGCATTTT	CASSIGTGTGGLRSNQPQHF
.	TRBV27	TRBJ1-4	.	TGTGCCAGCAGTTTAGGAGGCAGGGAGAATGAAAAACTGTTTTTT	CASSLGGRENEKLFF
.	TRBV14	TRBJ2-7	.	TGTGCCAGCAGTCCCGGGACTGAAACCTACGAGCAGTACTTC	CASSPGTETYEQYF